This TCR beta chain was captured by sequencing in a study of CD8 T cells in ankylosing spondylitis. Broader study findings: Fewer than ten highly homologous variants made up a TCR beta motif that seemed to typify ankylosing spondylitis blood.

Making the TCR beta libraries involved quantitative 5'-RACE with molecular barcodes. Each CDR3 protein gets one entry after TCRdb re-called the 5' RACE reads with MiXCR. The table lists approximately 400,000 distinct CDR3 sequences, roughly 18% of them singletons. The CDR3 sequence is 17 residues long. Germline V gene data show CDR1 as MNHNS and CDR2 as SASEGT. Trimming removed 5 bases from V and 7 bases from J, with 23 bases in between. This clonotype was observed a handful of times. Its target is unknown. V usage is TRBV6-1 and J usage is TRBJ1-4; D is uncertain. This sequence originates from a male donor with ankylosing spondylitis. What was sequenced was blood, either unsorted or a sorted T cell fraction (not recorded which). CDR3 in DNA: TGTGCCAGCAGTCCAGATTCCAGGCCCTCCGGCGGTGAAAAACTGTTTTTT. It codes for CASSPDSRPSGGEKLFF.